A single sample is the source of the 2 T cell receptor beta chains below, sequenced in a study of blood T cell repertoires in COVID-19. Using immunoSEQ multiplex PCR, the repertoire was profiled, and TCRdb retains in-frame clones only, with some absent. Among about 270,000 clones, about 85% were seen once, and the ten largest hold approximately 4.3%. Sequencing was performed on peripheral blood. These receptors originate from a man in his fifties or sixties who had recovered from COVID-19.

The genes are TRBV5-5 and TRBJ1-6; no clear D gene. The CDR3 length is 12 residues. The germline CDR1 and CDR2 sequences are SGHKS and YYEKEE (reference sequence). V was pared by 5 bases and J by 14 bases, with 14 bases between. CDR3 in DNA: TGTGCCAGCAGGGTGGAGCCCGGGGCCCTCCACTTT. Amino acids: CASRVEPGALHF.

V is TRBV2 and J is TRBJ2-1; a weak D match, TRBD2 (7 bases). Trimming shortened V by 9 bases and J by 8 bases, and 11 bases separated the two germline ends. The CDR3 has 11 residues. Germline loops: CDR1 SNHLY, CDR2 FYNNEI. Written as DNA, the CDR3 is TGTGCCAGGGGGGGGGCCCATGAGCAGTTCTTC. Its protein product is CARGGAHEQFF.